The 4 T cell receptor beta chains below come from one sample, sequenced in a study of blood T cell repertoires in COVID-19. This table comes from immunoSEQ multiplex PCR, and its TCRdb copy is limited to in-frame clones, with some not included. The data show about 440,000 clones, roughly 85% seen once. The sequenced sample consisted of PBMCs or T cells enriched from blood (not recorded which). These TCRs come from a woman younger than 30 with acute COVID-19.

The J gene is TRBJ2-7, the V gene TRBV15; perhaps TRBD1 as D (5 bases). The CDR3 covers 14 residues. V lost 1 base and J lost 3, with 10 bases in between. The germline gives CDR1 LNHNV, CDR2 YYDKDF (reference sequence). The CDR3 coding sequence is TGTGCCACCAGCAGAGGCACAGGAGTCTACGAGCAGTACTTC. Translated: CATSRGTGVYEQYF.

The J gene is TRBJ2-1, the V gene TRBV5-1, with 13 bases that match TRBD2. V was clipped by 0 bases and J by 6 bases; unmatched bases: 9. CDR3 size: 18 residues. Germline CDR1 reads SGHRS; CDR2 reads YFSETQ. The CDR3 coding sequence is TGCGCCAGCAGCTTGGATTTGGGGACTAGCGGGATCATCAATGAGCAGTTCTTC. Its protein is CASSLDLGTSGIINEQFF.

This rearrangement joins TRBV10-1 to TRBJ2-7; 9 bases fit TRBD1. Germline V gene lookup returns CDR1 WNHNN and CDR2 SYGVQD (reference sequence). The CDR3 extends over 15 amino acids. V gave up 1 base and J gave up 6 bases; unmatched junction bases: 7. The CDR3 coding sequence is TGCGCCAGCAGTGAGTACGGGACAGGGAGCAGCGAGCAGTACTTC. It specifies CASSEYGTGSSEQYF.

This chain connects TRBV5-5 to TRBJ2-5; D possibly corresponds to TRBD2 (6 bases). CDR1 and CDR2 from the germline V gene are SGHKS and YYEKEE (reference sequence). CDR3 length: 15 residues. With 0 bases removed from V and 2 bases from J, the gap between germline ends came to 11 bases. This CDR3 is CASSLEGLGQETQYF. The CDR3, as DNA: TGTGCCAGCAGCTTGGAGGGACTCGGGCAAGAGACCCAGTACTTC.